This T cell receptor beta chain was recorded in a study of blood T cell repertoires in COVID-19. With 2 bases removed from V and 5 bases from J, the gap between germline ends came to 15 bases. The V gene's germline CDR1 is SGHRS and CDR2 YFSETQ. CDR3 length equals 15 residues. Authors' processing steps: Amplification from reference gene primers served as the basis for estimated nucleated cell counts. This table comes from immunoSEQ multiplex PCR, and its TCRdb copy is limited to in-frame clones, with some not included. D and trimming come from the DNA, and the V and J calls and clone size come from that table. The sample has over 85,000 clones, roughly 91% seen once.

Sequenced sample: peripheral blood. The genes are TRBV5-1 and TRBJ2-3; perhaps TRBD2 as D (6 bases). The TCR comes from an elderly woman with active COVID-19. This chain's CDR3 is CASSFPRPGGDTQYF. For the CDR3, the DNA is TGCGCCAGCAGCTTCCCTCGACCCGGGGGAGATACGCAGTATTTT.